This T cell receptor beta chain was sequenced during a study of T cell responses to AZD1222 COVID-19 vaccine. The CDR3 is made up of 14 amino acids. V was trimmed by 1 base and J by 6 bases, leaving 10 bases between them. The germline V gene encodes CDR1 LGHDT and CDR2 YNNKEL (reference sequence). In the case of this clone: Its specificity is unknown.

Sequenced by immunoSEQ multiplex PCR; TCRdb stores in-frame clones only, minus some. The profile shows some 150,000 clones, around 89% of them singletons. Findings and caveats of the study: Baseline testing showed seropositivity in only six AZD1222 recipients. Spike-spanning, vaccine-associated CD4 TCRs were dominant at 160-218 and 743-854. Reportedly, nearly half of unique spike TCRs recognized epitopes outside B.1.351/B.1.1.7 mutations.

The chain uses TRBV3-1 (or the pseudogene TRBV3-2) and TRBJ2-1; D is perhaps TRBD2 (5 bases). Source: peripheral blood, taken on day 0 of AZD1222 vaccination. The receptor's source is an adult in good health. The DNA of the CDR3 is TGTGCCAGCAGCCAAGTAGTTGGGAGCAATGAGCAGTTCTTC. Translating gives CASSQVVGSNEQFF.